The clone carrying this T cell receptor (beta chain) occurred a few times. Its antigen remains unidentified. This sample was taken from a study of graft-versus-host responses after intestinal transplantation. Some clones are missing from TCRdb's copy, which holds only in-frame ones; the method was immunoSEQ multiplex PCR. Of 85,000 to 100,000 clones in the sample, more than 85% were seen once. The CDR3 has 13 residues. Germline V gives CDR1 SGHDN, CDR2 FVKESK. After removal of 1 base from V and 8 bases from J, the junction contained 2 bases not matched to a gene. This chain joins TRBV14 and TRBJ2-3; 8 bases match TRBD2. The source material was unstimulated CD4+ T cells sorted from spleen or lymph node cells, sampled before intestinal transplant. The sequence was obtained from a human donor who received an intestinal transplant. For the CDR3, the DNA is TGTGCCAGCAGCCAAGGGGGGACTAGTACGCAGTATTTT. Protein sequence: CASSQGGTSTQYF.